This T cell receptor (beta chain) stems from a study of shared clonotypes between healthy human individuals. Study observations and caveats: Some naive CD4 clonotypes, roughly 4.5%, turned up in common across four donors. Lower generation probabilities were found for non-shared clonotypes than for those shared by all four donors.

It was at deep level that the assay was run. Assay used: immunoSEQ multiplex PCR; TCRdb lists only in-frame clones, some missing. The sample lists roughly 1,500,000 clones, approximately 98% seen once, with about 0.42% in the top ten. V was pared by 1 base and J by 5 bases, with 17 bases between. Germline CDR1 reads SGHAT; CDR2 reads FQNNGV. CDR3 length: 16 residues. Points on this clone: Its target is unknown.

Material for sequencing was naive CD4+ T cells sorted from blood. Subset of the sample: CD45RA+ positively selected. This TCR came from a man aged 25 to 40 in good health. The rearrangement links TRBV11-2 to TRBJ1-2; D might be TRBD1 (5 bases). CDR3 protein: CASSLGSGTSRYGYTF. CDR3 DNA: TGTGCCAGCAGCTTAGGTTCCGGGACTTCAAGATATGGCTACACCTTC.